Listed here are 17 T cell receptor beta chains from one sample, sequenced in a study of radiotherapy plus CTLA-4 blockade in lung cancer. Only in-frame clones appear in the TCRdb table, and some are missing; sequencing was by immunoSEQ multiplex PCR. The repertoire holds about 88,000 clones, with roughly 78% as singletons. Sequenced material: peripheral blood, taken from a patient treated with radiotherapy plus ipilimumab. These TCRs come from a human donor with non-small cell lung cancer that progressed on radiotherapy plus ipilimumab.

This chain connects TRBV5-6 to TRBJ1-2; the D gene is possibly TRBD1 (6 bases). Germline V gives CDR1 SGHDT, CDR2 YYEEEE. The CDR3 consists of 14 residues. V was shortened by 0 bases and J by 1 base, with 7 bases between the two germline ends. In DNA form, the CDR3 reads TGTGCCAGCAGCTTGGACAGGGTTAACTATGGCTACACCTTC. Its protein is CASSLDRVNYGYTF.

The chain links TRBV6-5 to TRBJ1-6; D uncertain. This CDR3 has 11 amino acids. Germline CDR1 and CDR2: MNHEY and SVGAGI. V lost 3 bases and J 11 bases, leaving 5 bases between the germline ends. CDR3 nucleotide sequence: TGTGCCAGCAGTTATCCCGCACCCCTCCACTTT. Protein sequence: CASSYPAPLHF.

In its sample, this clone was seen many times. The chain links TRBV25-1 to TRBJ1-2; 8 nucleotides align to TRBD1. This CDR3 spans 15 amino acids. Germline CDR1 is MGHDK and CDR2 is SYGVNS. The V segment lost 1 base and the J segment 6 bases; nucleotides outside the gene matches: 7. CDR3 protein: CASSEWPTGANGYTF. The CDR3 nucleotides read TGTGCCAGCAGTGAATGGCCGACAGGGGCGAATGGCTACACCTTC.

The V call is TRBV6-5, the J call TRBJ1-5; weak D call: TRBD1 (5 bases). CDR1 MNHEY and CDR2 SVGAGI come from the germline V gene. Trimming left V 4 bases short and J 0 bases short, with 7 bases between. The CDR3 consists of 14 residues. The DNA for the CDR3 is TGTGCCAGCAGTTCGACAGCTAGCAATCAGCCCCAGCATTTT. Translation gives CASSSTASNQPQHF.

The chain carries TRBV10-3 and TRBJ2-6; D unresolved. In germline, CDR1 is ENHRY, CDR2 SYGVKD. This CDR3 has 13 amino acids. V was shortened by 2 bases and J by 2 bases, with 1 base between the two germline ends. DNA of the CDR3: TGTGCCATCAGTGAGCCTGGGGCCAACGTCCTGACTTTC. It specifies CAISEPGANVLTF.

The chain combines TRBV7-9 with TRBJ2-2; 15 bases align to TRBD2. The V and J ends lost 3 bases and 1 base, in that order; junction bases with no gene match: 6. Germline V CDR1 and CDR2: SEHNR, FQNEAQ (reference sequence). The CDR3 loop spans 19 amino acids. The CDR3 here is CASSFPRTSGRVNTGELFF. Here the CDR3 DNA reads TGTGCCAGCAGCTTTCCCCGGACTAGCGGGAGGGTGAACACCGGGGAGCTGTTTTTT. The variable domain in full, completed from reference TRBV7-9 and TRBJ2-2, reads DTGVSQNPRHKITKRGQNVTFRCDPISEHNRLYWYRQTLGQGPEFLTYFQNEAQLEKSRLLSDRFSAERPKGSFSTLEIQRTEQGDSAMYLCASSFPRTSGRVNTGELFFGEGSRLTVL.

Only a few counts were recorded for this clone. The chain carries TRBV5-1 and TRBJ1-2; no clear D. Germline V gene sequence: CDR1 SGHRS, CDR2 YFSETQ. The CDR3 loop spans 14 amino acids. V lost 5 bases, J lost 5 bases, and 16 bases lay in between. The CDR3 region has the DNA TGCGCCAGCAGTCCCTCCCGAGGCACTTATGGCTACACCTTC. Translated, it gives CASSPSRGTYGYTF.

This sequence joins TRBV28 and TRBJ2-1; 9 bases map to TRBD1. Trimming cost V 7 bases and J 7 bases; bases outside gene matches: 8. The germline V gene has CDR1 MDHEN and CDR2 SYDVKM. The CDR3 spans 14 residues. This CDR3 is CASTSRTGVNEQFF. The DNA for the CDR3 is TGTGCCAGCACTTCCAGGACAGGGGTGAATGAGCAGTTCTTC. The full variable domain, its missing parts supplied by reference TRBV28 and TRBJ2-1, is DVKVTQSSRYLVKRTGEKVFLECVQDMDHENMFWYRQDPGLGLRLIYFSYDVKMKEKGDIPEGYSVSREKKERFSLILESASTNQTSMYLCASTSRTGVNEQFFGPGTRLTVL.

The chain has TRBV7-2 and TRBJ1-1; D gene unclear. The V end was cut by 1 base, the J end by 7 bases, with 13 bases between. Germline V gene data show CDR1 as SGHTA and CDR2 as FQGNSA. The CDR3 length is 14 residues. The CDR3 loop is CASSLGGLDFEAFF. CDR3 sequence (DNA): TGTGCCAGCAGCTTAGGCGGGCTGGACTTTGAAGCTTTCTTT. The entire variable domain, with the rest obtained from reference TRBV7-2 and TRBJ1-1, is as follows: GAGVSQSPSNKVTEKGKDVELRCDPISGHTALYWYRQSLGQGLEFLIYFQGNSAPDKSGLPSDRFSAERTGGSVSTLTIQRTQQEDSAVYLCASSLGGLDFEAFFGQGTRLTVV.

V gene TRBV5-6 combines with J gene TRBJ2-2; 9 positions match TRBD1. Germline V gene data show CDR1 as SGHDT and CDR2 as YYEEEE. V was clipped by 4 bases and J by 6 bases; unmatched bases: 1. The CDR3 loop spans 13 amino acids. The CDR3 spells CASSGQGPGELFF. As DNA, the CDR3 is TGTGCCAGCAGCGGACAGGGGCCCGGGGAGCTGTTTTTT.

V gene TRBV27 combines with J gene TRBJ2-5; no clear D. Per the germline V gene, CDR1 is MNHEY and CDR2 is SMNVEV (reference sequence). This CDR3 is built from 13 residues. V lost 3 bases, J lost 2 bases, and 7 bases lay in between. The CDR3 sequence is CASSFTLQETQYF. DNA of the CDR3: TGTGCCAGCAGTTTCACCCTTCAAGAGACCCAGTACTTC.

CDR3 in amino acids: CATSGLAGGPEQFF. The CDR3 DNA sequence: TGTGCCACCAGTGGACTAGCGGGAGGGCCTGAGCAGTTCTTC. The chain combines TRBV15 with TRBJ2-1; 15 bases match TRBD2. This CDR3 comprises 14 residues. The ends lost 6 bases at V and 9 bases at J; junction bases unmatched: 3. Per the germline V gene, CDR1 is LNHNV and CDR2 is YYDKDF (reference sequence).

The CDR3 DNA reads TGTGCCAGCAGCCTATTTGGGGGCAAGGGAGTGAACACTGAAGCTTTCTTT. Translated, it gives CASSLFGGKGVNTEAFF. The chain combines TRBV5-5 with TRBJ1-1; D may be TRBD1 (6 bases). The CDR3 contains 17 residues. CDR1 and CDR2 from the germline V gene are SGHKS and YYEKEE (reference sequence). Trimming left V 4 bases short and J 0 bases short, with 19 bases between.

V gene TRBV2 combines with J gene TRBJ2-7; tentative D call: TRBD1 (6 bases). Germline CDR1 SNHLY, CDR2 FYNNEI. The germline V and J ends were trimmed by 3 bases and 2 bases, with 20 bases remaining between them. The length of the CDR3 is 17 residues. This chain's CDR3 is CASSEGPGQTVTYEQYF. The CDR3 DNA sequence: TGTGCCAGCAGTGAGGGCCCCGGACAGACGGTGACCTACGAGCAGTACTTC.

This clone turned up a few times. The V and J genes are TRBV5-4 and TRBJ2-5, with D possibly matching TRBD2 (7 bases). This CDR3 is built from 15 residues. Per the germline V gene, CDR1 is SGHNT and CDR2 is YYREEE (reference sequence). With 4 bases removed from V and 1 base from J, the gap between germline ends came to 14 bases. CDR3 bases: TGTGCCAGCAGCCCCCAGGCGGGGGCCCAAGAGACCCAGTACTTC. It encodes CASSPQAGAQETQYF.

This chain uses TRBV9 with TRBJ2-5, with unresolved D. The CDR3 loop spans 14 amino acids. The germline V and J ends were trimmed by 0 bases and 1 base, with 7 bases remaining between them. CDR1 and CDR2 (germline): SGDLS, YYNGEE. The CDR3 reads CASSVGSTQETQYF. Here the CDR3 DNA reads TGTGCCAGCAGCGTAGGCTCAACCCAAGAGACCCAGTACTTC.

This clone was counted between two and nine times. The V call is TRBV10-2, the J call TRBJ1-1; weak D call: TRBD1 (6 bases). The CDR3 is 15 amino acids. The V end was cut by 4 bases, the J end by 4 bases, with 16 bases between. From germline, CDR1 is WSHSY and CDR2 SAAADI. CDR3: CASSAPGEGVTEAFF. The CDR3 coding sequence is TGCGCCAGCAGTGCCCCAGGGGAGGGGGTCACTGAAGCTTTCTTT.